A selection of T cell receptor beta chains follows, all from one sample in a study of blood T cells in healthy people across ages. TCRdb fed the 5' RACE reads into MiXCR, producing one record per CDR3 protein. The sample lists 1.5 million to 2 million distinct CDR3 sequences; roughly 27% were seen once. Material: blood. The receptors were sampled from a woman aged 25-40 years in good health. Both conserved end residues are part of each CDR3. The D gene is left open where the match is weak. Clone size is given for some rows only: seen once, a few or many times, or a class if the clone is expanded.

J | size | D | V | CDR3 | DNA
TRBJ2-5 | NA | NA | TRBV2 | CASSEVGARETQYF | TGTGCCAGCAGTGAGGTGGGGGCTAGAGAGACCCAGTACTTC
TRBJ2-1 | few | NA | TRBV28 | CASGGRDSPPEASSFF | TGTGCCAGCGGTGGTAGGGACTCCCCGCCCGAGGCGTCATCGTTCTTC
TRBJ2-7 | NA | TRBD2 | TRBV15 | CATSSPGLAYEQYF | TGTGCCACCAGCAGCCCGGGACTAGCGTACGAGCAGTACTTC
TRBJ1-2 | few | NA | TRBV5-1 | CASSIAGVRHGYTF | TGCGCCAGCAGCATCGCCGGGGTTAGGCATGGCTACACCTTC
TRBJ2-3 | once | TRBD2 | TRBV28 | CASSPRLAGSAFPSDTQYF | TGTGCCAGCAGCCCGAGGCTAGCGGGATCCGCTTTTCCGTCAGATACGCAGTATTTT
TRBJ1-1 | few | NA | TRBV6-5 | CASSYSPGTEAFF | TGTGCCAGCAGTTACTCGCCGGGCACTGAAGCTTTCTTT
TRBJ2-7 | few | NA | TRBV5-1 | CASKSGPIYEQYF | TGCGCCAGCAAATCGGGGCCTATTTACGAGCAGTACTTC
TRBJ2-5 | NA | NA | TRBV6-6 | CASSYGAARQETQYF | TGTGCCAGCAGTTACGGGGCCGCGAGACAAGAGACCCAGTACTTC
TRBJ2-5 | many | NA | TRBV5-6 | CASSPVGYNLQETQYF | TGTGCCAGCAGCCCCGTCGGCTACAACCTTCAAGAGACCCAGTACTTC
TRBJ2-1 | NA | TRBD1 | TRBV7-9 | CASSLVPDRSPSGYNEQFF | TGTGCCAGCAGCTTAGTACCGGACAGGAGCCCGTCTGGTTACAATGAGCAGTTCTTC
TRBJ2-5 | many | TRBD1 | TRBV4-1 | CASSPGQGLGETQYF | TGCGCCAGCAGCCCGGGACAGGGACTGGGAGAGACCCAGTACTTC
TRBJ2-3 | many | NA | TRBV29-1 | CSVESGVGTDTQYF | TGCAGCGTTGAATCAGGGGTCGGCACAGATACGCAGTATTTT
TRBJ2-7 | NA | NA | TRBV7-2 | CASSRGGASQETLYF | TGTGCCAGCAGCAGGGGGGGGGCCTCACAAGAGACCCTGTACTTC
TRBJ2-5 | NA | NA | TRBV6-5 | CASSYGPNLDTQYF | TGTGCCAGCAGTTACGGACCCAACTTAGATACGCAGTACTTC
TRBJ2-4 | few | TRBD1 | TRBV6-6 | CASSSRQGLENIQYF | TGTGCCAGCAGTTCTCGACAGGGGCTGGAAAACATTCAGTACTTC
TRBJ1-1 | NA | TRBD1 | TRBV10-3 | CAIRETGQQNTEAFF | TGTGCCATCAGGGAAACGGGACAGCAGAACACTGAAGCTTTCTTT
TRBJ1-4 | many | NA | TRBV4-3 | CASSPGRKTNEKLFF | TGCGCCAGCAGCCCGGGACGGAAAACTAATGAAAAACTGTTTTTT
TRBJ2-7 | NA | NA | TRBV7-8 | CASSGLDRTKQYF | TGTGCCAGCAGCGGACTCGACAGGACCAAGCAGTACTTC
TRBJ1-1 | few | NA | TRBV30 | CAWSSRGRGNTEAFF | TGTGCCTGGAGTTCTCGGGGGCGAGGGAACACTGAAGCTTTCTTT
TRBJ1-1 | NA | NA | TRBV5-1 | CASCRQGNTEAFF | TGCGCCAGCTGTCGGCAGGGGAACACTGAAGCTTTCTTT